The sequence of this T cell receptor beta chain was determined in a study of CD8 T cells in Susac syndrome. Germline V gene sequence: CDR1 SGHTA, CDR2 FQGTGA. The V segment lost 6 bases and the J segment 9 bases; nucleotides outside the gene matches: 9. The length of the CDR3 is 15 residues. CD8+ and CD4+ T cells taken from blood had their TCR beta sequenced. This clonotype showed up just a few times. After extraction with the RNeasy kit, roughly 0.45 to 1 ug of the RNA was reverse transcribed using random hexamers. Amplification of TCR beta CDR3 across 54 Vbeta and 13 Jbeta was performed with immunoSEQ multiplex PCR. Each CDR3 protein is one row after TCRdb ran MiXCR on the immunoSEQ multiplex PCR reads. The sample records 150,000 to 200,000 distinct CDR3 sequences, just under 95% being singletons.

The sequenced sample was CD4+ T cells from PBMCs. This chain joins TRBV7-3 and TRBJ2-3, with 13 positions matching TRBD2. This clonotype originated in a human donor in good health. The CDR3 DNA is TGTGCCAGCAGTTCTACTAGCGGGGGGGCTGGGACGCAGTATTTT. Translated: CASSSTSGGAGTQYF. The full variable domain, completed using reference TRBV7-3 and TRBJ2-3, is GAGVSQTPSNKVTEKGKYVELRCDPISGHTALYWYRQSLGQGPEFLIYFQGTGAADDSGLPNDRFFAVRPEGSVSTLKIQRTERGDSAVYLCASSSTSGGAGTQYFGPGTRLTVL.